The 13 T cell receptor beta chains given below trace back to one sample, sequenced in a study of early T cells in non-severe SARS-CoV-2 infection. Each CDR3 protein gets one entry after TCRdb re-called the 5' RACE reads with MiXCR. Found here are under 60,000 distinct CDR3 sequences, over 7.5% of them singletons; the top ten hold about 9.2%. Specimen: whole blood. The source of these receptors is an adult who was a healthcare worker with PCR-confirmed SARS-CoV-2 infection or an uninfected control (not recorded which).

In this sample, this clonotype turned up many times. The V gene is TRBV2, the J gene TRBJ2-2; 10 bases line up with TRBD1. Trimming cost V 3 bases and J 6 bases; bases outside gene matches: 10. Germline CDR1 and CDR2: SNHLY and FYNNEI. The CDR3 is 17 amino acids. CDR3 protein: CASSEWTGQGSAGELFF. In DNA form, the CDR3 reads TGTGCCAGCAGTGAGTGGACGGGACAGGGGAGCGCCGGGGAGCTGTTTTTT. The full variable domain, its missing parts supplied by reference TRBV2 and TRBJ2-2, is EPEVTQTPSHQVTQMGQEVILRCVPISNHLYFYWYRQILGQKVEFLVSFYNNEISEKSEIFDDQFSVERPDGSNFTLKIRSTKLEDSAMYFCASSEWTGQGSAGELFFGEGSRLTVL.

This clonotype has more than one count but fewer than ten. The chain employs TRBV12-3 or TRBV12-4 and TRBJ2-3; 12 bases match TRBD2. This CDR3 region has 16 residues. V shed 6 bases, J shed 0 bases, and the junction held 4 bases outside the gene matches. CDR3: CASRRTSGASTDTQYF. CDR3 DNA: TGTGCCAGCAGGCGGACTAGCGGGGCTAGCACAGATACGCAGTATTTT.

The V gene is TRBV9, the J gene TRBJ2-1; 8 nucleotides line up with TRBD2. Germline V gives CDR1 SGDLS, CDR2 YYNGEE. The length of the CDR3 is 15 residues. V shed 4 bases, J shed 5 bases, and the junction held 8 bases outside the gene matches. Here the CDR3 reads CASSPPGLGDNEQFF. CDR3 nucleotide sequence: TGTGCCAGCAGCCCCCCGGGACTAGGGGACAATGAGCAGTTCTTC.

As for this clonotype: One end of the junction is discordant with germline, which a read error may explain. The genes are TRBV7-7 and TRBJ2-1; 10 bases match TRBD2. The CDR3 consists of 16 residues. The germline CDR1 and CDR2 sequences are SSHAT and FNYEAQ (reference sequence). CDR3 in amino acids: CASSIGLAVSYNEQFF. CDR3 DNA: TGTGCTAGCAGCATCGGACTAGCGGTCTCCTACAATGAGCAGTTCTTC.

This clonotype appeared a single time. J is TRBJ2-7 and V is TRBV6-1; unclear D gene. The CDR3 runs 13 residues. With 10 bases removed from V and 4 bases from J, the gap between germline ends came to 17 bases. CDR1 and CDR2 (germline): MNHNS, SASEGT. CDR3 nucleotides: TGTGCCACCAGGACCGAGGTTAGGTACGAGCAGTACTTC. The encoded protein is CATRTEVRYEQYF.

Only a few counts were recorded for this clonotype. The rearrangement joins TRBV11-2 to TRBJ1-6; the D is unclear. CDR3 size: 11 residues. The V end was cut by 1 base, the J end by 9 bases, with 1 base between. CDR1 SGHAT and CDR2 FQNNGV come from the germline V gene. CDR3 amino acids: CASSLGSPLHF. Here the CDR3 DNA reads TGTGCCAGCAGCTTAGGTTCACCCCTCCACTTT. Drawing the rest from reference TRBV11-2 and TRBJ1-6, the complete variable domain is EAGVAQSPRYKIIEKRQSVAFWCNPISGHATLYWYQQILGQGPKLLIQFQNNGVVDDSQLPKDRFSAERLKGVDSTLKIQPAKLEDSAVYLCASSLGSPLHFGNGTRLTVT.

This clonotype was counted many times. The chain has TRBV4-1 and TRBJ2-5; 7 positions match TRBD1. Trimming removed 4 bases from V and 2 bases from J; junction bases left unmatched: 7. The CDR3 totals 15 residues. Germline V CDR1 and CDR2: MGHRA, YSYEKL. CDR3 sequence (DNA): TGCGCCAGCAGCCGCTTCCGGGGACAGCAAGAGACCCAGTACTTC. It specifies CASSRFRGQQETQYF.

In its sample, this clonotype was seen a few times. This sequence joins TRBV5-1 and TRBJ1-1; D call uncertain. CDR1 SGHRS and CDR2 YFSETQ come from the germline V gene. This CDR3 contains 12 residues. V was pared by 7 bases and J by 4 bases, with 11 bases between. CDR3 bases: TGCGCCAGCCGCATCGAGGGCACTGAAGCTTTCTTT. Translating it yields CASRIEGTEAFF.

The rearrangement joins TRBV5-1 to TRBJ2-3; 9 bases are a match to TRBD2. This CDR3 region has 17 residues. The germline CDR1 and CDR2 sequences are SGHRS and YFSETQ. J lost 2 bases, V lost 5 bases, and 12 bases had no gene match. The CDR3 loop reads CASSFAGVAGATDTQYF. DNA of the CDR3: TGCGCCAGCAGTTTCGCTGGGGTAGCGGGGGCCACAGATACGCAGTATTTT.

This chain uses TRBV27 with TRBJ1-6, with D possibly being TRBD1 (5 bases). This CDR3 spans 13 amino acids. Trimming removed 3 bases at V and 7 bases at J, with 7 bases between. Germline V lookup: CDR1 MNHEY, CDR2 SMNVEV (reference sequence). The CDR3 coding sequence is TGTGCCAGCAGTTTCAGGGAGAATTCACCCCTCCACTTT. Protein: CASSFRENSPLHF.

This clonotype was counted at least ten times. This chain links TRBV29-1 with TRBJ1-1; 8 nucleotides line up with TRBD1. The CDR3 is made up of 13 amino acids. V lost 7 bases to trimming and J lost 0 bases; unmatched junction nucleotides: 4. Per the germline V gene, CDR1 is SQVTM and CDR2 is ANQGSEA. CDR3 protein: CSGRTGMNTEAFF. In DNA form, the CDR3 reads TGCAGCGGGAGGACAGGGATGAACACTGAAGCTTTCTTT.

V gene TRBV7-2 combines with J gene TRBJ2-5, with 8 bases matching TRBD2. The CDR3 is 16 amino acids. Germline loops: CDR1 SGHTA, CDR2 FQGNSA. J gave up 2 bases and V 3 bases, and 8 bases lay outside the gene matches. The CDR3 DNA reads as TGTGCCAGCAGCTTCGGTCTGGTAGCGGGACAAGAGACCCAGTACTTC. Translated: CASSFGLVAGQETQYF.

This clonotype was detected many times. CDR3 residues: CATSAGGAYNEQFF. The CDR3 nucleotides are TGTGCCACCAGTGCGGGAGGGGCCTACAATGAGCAGTTCTTC. V is TRBV24-1 and J is TRBJ2-1, with TRBD2 matching over 8 bases. Germline CDR1 KGHDR, CDR2 SFDVKD. The CDR3 length is 14 residues. V shed 5 bases, J shed 2 bases, and the junction held 1 base outside the gene matches.